These 20 T cell receptor beta chains were all obtained from the same sample, sequenced in a study of blood T cell repertoires in COVID-19. Clones were sequenced by immunoSEQ multiplex PCR, and TCRdb holds only the in-frame ones, with some missing. Of 200,000 to 300,000 clones listed, approximately 78% are singletons. Input material: peripheral blood. These TCRs come from a woman aged 55-75 years with active or convalescent COVID-19.

J is TRBJ1-2 and V is TRBV7-2; TRBD1 matches 9 bases. V trimming: 4 bases; J trimming: 2 bases; junction bases outside the gene matches: 2. This CDR3 is 14 amino acids long. Germline V gene data show CDR1 as SGHTA and CDR2 as FQGNSA. Written as DNA, the CDR3 is TGTGCCAGCAGCTCCGGGACAGGGAACTATGGCTACACCTTC. Translated: CASSSGTGNYGYTF.

The chain joins TRBV5-1 to TRBJ2-7, with 13 bases fitting TRBD2. Germline V gene data show CDR1 as SGHRS and CDR2 as YFSETQ. This CDR3 contains 20 residues. The V and J ends lost 9 bases and 2 bases, in that order; junction bases with no gene match: 23. The CDR3 is CATPLHQIRLAGGGAYEQYF. The CDR3 region has the DNA TGCGCCACCCCCCTCCACCAAATACGACTAGCGGGGGGCGGAGCCTACGAGCAGTACTTC.

The chain couples TRBV2 to TRBJ2-7; 8 positions agree with TRBD1. CDR3 length: 14 residues. Per the germline V gene, CDR1 is SNHLY and CDR2 is FYNNEI. V gave up 7 bases and J gave up 0 bases; unmatched junction bases: 5. The CDR3 DNA is TGTGCCAGCAAAAGACAGGGGAGCTCCTACGAGCAGTACTTC. It is translated as CASKRQGSSYEQYF.

J is TRBJ2-1 and V is TRBV9; tentative D call: TRBD1 (6 bases). V was clipped by 4 bases and J by 3 bases, with 11 bases between them. CDR3 length: 14 residues. Per the germline V gene, CDR1 is SGDLS and CDR2 is YYNGEE. CDR3 DNA: TGTGCCAGCAGCCCCCGGGACAACTACAATGAGCAGTTCTTC. It codes for CASSPRDNYNEQFF.

This clone was observed a handful of times. The chain combines TRBV7-2 with TRBJ1-1; 8 bases fit TRBD1. The CDR3 sequence is 14 residues long. V lost 5 bases to trimming and J lost 1 base; unmatched junction nucleotides: 3. Germline values: CDR1 SGHTA, CDR2 FQGNSA. The CDR3 loop is CASSTQGGNTEAFF. In nucleotides, the CDR3 is TGTGCCAGCAGCACACAGGGGGGGAACACTGAAGCTTTCTTT.

The chain is built from TRBV5-1 and TRBJ2-2; possible D gene TRBD1, 7 bases. The length of the CDR3 is 17 residues. In germline, CDR1 is SGHRS, CDR2 YFSETQ. V shed 0 bases and J shed 5 bases, with 17 bases lying between them. Here the CDR3 reads CASSLDGGGRGTGELFF. The DNA for the CDR3 is TGCGCCAGCAGCTTGGACGGAGGGGGCAGAGGGACCGGGGAGCTGTTTTTT.

CDR3 region: CASSLYRNTEAFF. CDR3 DNA sequence: TGTGCCAGCAGCTTGTACAGGAACACTGAAGCTTTCTTT. The genes are TRBV11-3 and TRBJ1-1, with no clear D. The V gene's germline CDR1 is SGHNT and CDR2 YENEEA. The germline V and J ends were trimmed by 3 bases and 1 base, with 6 bases remaining between them. This CDR3 has 13 amino acids.

The chain has TRBV19 and TRBJ1-2, with D maybe TRBD1 (5 bases). The CDR3 extends over 14 amino acids. CDR1 and CDR2 (germline): LNHDA, SQIVND (reference sequence). Trimming cost V 3 bases and J 3 bases, with 11 bases left between them. CDR3 protein: CASSISTAYYGYTF. The CDR3 region has the DNA TGTGCCAGTAGTATCTCGACAGCCTACTATGGCTACACCTTC.

This chain links TRBV18 with TRBJ1-5, with D possibly TRBD1 on 6 matching bases. V gave up 3 bases and J gave up 6 bases, with 9 bases separating them. The CDR3 loop spans 13 amino acids. Looked up from germline, CDR1 is KGHSH and CDR2 is LQKENI. CDR3 nucleotides: TGTGCCAGCTCACCGGGGGCGAGTCAGCCCCAGCATTTT. Translating it yields CASSPGASQPQHF.

This clone showed up just once. This chain joins TRBV3-1 (or the pseudogene TRBV3-2) and TRBJ2-3; 11 bases fit TRBD2. V was pared by 1 base and J by 1 base, with 1 base of the junction left unmatched. Per the germline V gene, CDR1 is LGHDT and CDR2 is YNNKEL (reference sequence). The CDR3 covers 16 residues. The CDR3 sequence is CASSQVLAGGTDTQYF. The CDR3 DNA reads TGTGCCAGCAGCCAAGTACTAGCGGGGGGCACAGATACGCAGTATTTT.

The rearrangement links TRBV3-1 (or the pseudogene TRBV3-2) to TRBJ1-2; TRBD1 is a possible D gene (5 bases). This CDR3 is built from 18 residues. The germline V gene encodes CDR1 LGHDT and CDR2 YNNKEL (reference sequence). Trimming removed 0 bases from V and 0 bases from J, with 17 bases in between. The CDR3 nucleotides read TGTGCCAGCAGCCAAGATAAGCGGGGCTCGAGTACTAACTATGGCTACACCTTC. The encoded protein is CASSQDKRGSSTNYGYTF.

V and J are TRBV6-6 and TRBJ2-1, with TRBD2 matching over 8 bases. The CDR3 loop spans 14 amino acids. CDR1 is MNHNY and CDR2 is SVGAGI in the germline V gene (reference sequence). V lost 6 bases to trimming and J lost 3 bases; unmatched junction nucleotides: 4. CDR3 DNA sequence: TGTGCCAGCAGCGCTCGGGGGGGCTACAATGAGCAGTTCTTC. Amino acid sequence: CASSARGGYNEQFF.

The chain carries TRBV7-3 and TRBJ2-1; TRBD1 matches at 9 bases. The CDR3 loop spans 16 amino acids. The V gene's germline CDR1 is SGHTA and CDR2 FQGTGA. With V trimmed by 1 base and J by 7 bases, 8 bases remained unmatched. Here the CDR3 reads CASSLRGQGGKNEQFF. For the CDR3, the DNA is TGTGCCAGCAGCTTAAGGGGACAGGGAGGTAAGAATGAGCAGTTCTTC.

This clone was seen a handful of times. The chain links TRBV13 to TRBJ2-7; perhaps TRBD2 as D (5 bases). The germline CDR1 and CDR2 sequences are PRHDT and FYEKMQ (reference sequence). The CDR3 runs 14 residues. Deletions cut 6 bases from V and 1 base from J, with 13 bases between. In DNA form, the CDR3 reads TGTGCCAGCAGGTCTAGAGGGCAATCCTACGAGCAGTACTTC. This sequence encodes CASRSRGQSYEQYF.

V is TRBV7-6 and J is TRBJ1-2, with TRBD1 as a possible D gene (5 bases). V lost 1 base, J lost 4 bases, and 25 bases lay in between. The length of the CDR3 is 19 residues. Germline CDR1 reads SGHVS; CDR2 reads FNYEAQ. CDR3 sequence (DNA): TGTGCCAGCAGCTTAGGCCCCCCTCCCCCTCGACAAGGGGCCTATGGCTACACCTTC. This translates into CASSLGPPPPRQGAYGYTF.

V usage is TRBV6-4 and J usage is TRBJ1-6; TRBD1 agrees at 8 bases. The CDR3 has 15 residues. CDR1 MRHNA and CDR2 SNTAGT come from the germline V gene. V lost 3 bases, J lost 4 bases, and 2 bases stayed unmatched. CDR3 residues: CASSEQGEYNSPLHF. In DNA, the CDR3 is TGTGCCAGCAGTGAACAGGGGGAATATAATTCACCCCTCCACTTT.

This chain connects TRBV7-9 to TRBJ2-7, with D perhaps TRBD1 (5 bases). This CDR3 comprises 13 residues. Trimming removed 10 bases from V and 0 bases from J, with 13 bases in between. Germline-derived CDR1 and CDR2 are SEHNR and FQNEAQ (reference sequence). CDR3 region: CAIPDNLSYEQYF. In DNA, the CDR3 is TGTGCCATCCCGGACAACCTCTCCTACGAGCAGTACTTC. Full variable domain (outside the CDR3, taken from reference TRBV7-9 and TRBJ2-7): DTGVSQNPRHKITKRGQNVTFRCDPISEHNRLYWYRQTLGQGPEFLTYFQNEAQLEKSRLLSDRFSAERPKGSFSTLEIQRTEQGDSAMYLCAIPDNLSYEQYFGPGTRLTVT.

The rearrangement joins TRBV7-2 to TRBJ2-5; TRBD2 is a possible D gene (5 bases). Per the germline V gene, CDR1 is SGHTA and CDR2 is FQGNSA. CDR3 length: 14 residues. The V gene lost 3 bases and the J gene lost 4 bases, with 12 bases spanning the gap. The DNA for the CDR3 is TGTGCCAGCAGCTTTGGAGGTTTAGGAGAGACCCAGTACTTC. Its protein is CASSFGGLGETQYF.

This clone has a handful of counts. The genes are TRBV16 and TRBJ1-1; D call uncertain. CDR1 and CDR2 (germline): KGHSY, FQNENV. The CDR3 is 14 residues long. Trimming removed 0 bases from V and 0 bases from J, with 5 bases in between. Here the CDR3 reads CASSQSQVNTEAFF. For the CDR3, the DNA is TGTGCCAGCAGCCAATCCCAGGTGAACACTGAAGCTTTCTTT.

This sequence joins TRBV6-2 or TRBV6-3 and TRBJ2-7; maybe TRBD2 (5 bases). The CDR3 has 13 amino acids. Germline assignment: CDR1 MNHEY and CDR2 SVGEGT. The V end lost 5 bases, the J end lost 6 bases, and 14 bases lay between the germline ends. The CDR3 DNA reads as TGTGCCAGCAGTACGGGGTCTAGGACCGAGCAGTACTTC. Translated: CASSTGSRTEQYF.